Presented here are 14 T cell receptor beta chains from one specimen sequenced in a study of blood T cell repertoires in COVID-19. The data were produced by immunoSEQ multiplex PCR, yet TCRdb's version contains in-frame clones alone and is incomplete. The repertoire holds hundreds of thousands of clones, with 89% as singletons. Sequencing was done on a sample of PBMCs or T cells enriched from blood (not recorded which). Receptors were obtained from a man aged 55 to 70 who had recovered from COVID-19.

The rearrangement links TRBV18 to TRBJ1-4; 7 bases align to TRBD1. This CDR3 region has 16 residues. Germline CDR1 reads KGHSH; CDR2 reads LQKENI. Trimming took 4 bases from V and 0 from J; bases not matched to a gene: 5. The CDR3 loop reads CASSQGQPATNEKLFF. Written as DNA, the CDR3 is TGTGCCAGCTCACAGGGACAGCCAGCAACTAATGAAAAACTGTTTTTT. Full variable domain (missing parts from reference TRBV18 and TRBJ1-4): NAGVMQNPRHLVRRRGQEARLRCSPMKGHSHVYWYRQLPEEGLKFMVYLQKENIIDESGMPKERFSAEFPKEGPSILRIQQVVRGDSAAYFCASSQGQPATNEKLFFGSGTQLSVL.

V and J are TRBV10-3 and TRBJ2-7; TRBD2 is a possible D gene (5 bases). This CDR3 spans 13 amino acids. Per the germline V gene, CDR1 is ENHRY and CDR2 is SYGVKD. V lost 5 bases and J lost 3, with 11 bases in between. The CDR3 here is CAISPGNRYEQYF. Here the CDR3 DNA reads TGTGCCATCAGTCCCGGGAACCGCTACGAGCAGTACTTC.

The chain couples TRBV28 to TRBJ2-7, with 8 bases aligning to TRBD1. Per the germline V gene, CDR1 is MDHEN and CDR2 is SYDVKM. V lost 3 bases to trimming and J lost 4 bases; unmatched junction nucleotides: 5. The CDR3 contains 14 residues. CDR3 in DNA: TGTGCCAGCAGTTTCCGCAGGGGGCTATACGAGCAGTACTTC. Translating it yields CASSFRRGLYEQYF.

The rearrangement links TRBV10-1 to TRBJ2-5; D not certain. Germline lookup yields CDR1 WNHNN and CDR2 SYGVQD (reference sequence). Trimming cost V 11 bases and J 7 bases, with 14 bases left between them. The CDR3 has 11 residues. The CDR3 sequence: CAFTGSATQYF. The CDR3 DNA reads TGCGCCTTTACCGGGTCGGCGACCCAGTACTTC.

The chain employs TRBV5-1 and TRBJ2-5; D is undetermined. Germline CDR1 reads SGHRS; CDR2 reads YFSETQ. This CDR3 contains 14 residues. Trimming removed 4 bases at V and 0 bases at J, with 10 bases between. This CDR3 reads CASSPEVNQETQYF. DNA for the CDR3: TGCGCCAGCAGCCCTGAGGTGAACCAAGAGACCCAGTACTTC.

V is TRBV5-1 and J is TRBJ1-4, with 12 bases that match TRBD1. The length of the CDR3 is 15 residues. Germline lookup yields CDR1 SGHRS and CDR2 YFSETQ. The V gene end was trimmed by 4 bases and the J gene end by 6 bases; junction bases not matched to a gene: 4. For the CDR3, the DNA is TGCGCCAGCAGCACCGGGACAGGGGGCGATGAAAAACTGTTTTTT. Translated: CASSTGTGGDEKLFF.

The genes are TRBV7-6 and TRBJ2-1, with 9 bases lining up with TRBD2. The germline V gene has CDR1 SGHVS and CDR2 FNYEAQ. The CDR3 has 16 amino acids. V shed 1 base, J shed 10 bases, and the junction held 11 bases outside the gene matches. DNA of the CDR3: TGTGCCAGCAGCTTAGGGGGCGGGAGGGCCTTGGAGGAGCAGTTCTTC. It is translated as CASSLGGGRALEEQFF.

There are a few counts of this clone. The chain carries TRBV5-1 and TRBJ2-1, with 10 bases identical to TRBD2. Germline V gene data show CDR1 as SGHRS and CDR2 as YFSETQ. With 1 base clipped from V and 10 bases from J, the junction kept 8 bases outside the gene matches. This CDR3 comprises 15 residues. CDR3 loop: CASSLTSGMIGEQFF. Written as DNA, the CDR3 is TGCGCCAGCAGCTTGACTAGCGGGATGATCGGGGAGCAGTTCTTC. Variable domain in full (rest from reference TRBV5-1 and TRBJ2-1): KAGVTQTPRYLIKTRGQQVTLSCSPISGHRSVSWYQQTPGQGLQFLFEYFSETQRNKGNFPGRFSGRQFSNSRSEMNVSTLELGDSALYLCASSLTSGMIGEQFFGPGTRLTVL.

The chain links TRBV19 to TRBJ1-2; D is ambiguous. CDR1 and CDR2 from the germline V gene are LNHDA and SQIVND (reference sequence). V dropped 1 base and J dropped 8 bases, with 14 bases sitting between them. The CDR3 spans 14 residues. The DNA of the CDR3 is TGTGCCAGTAGTATAGTGAAAGCGGAGGCGGGCTACACCTTC. Translated: CASSIVKAEAGYTF.

V and J are TRBV13 and TRBJ2-5, with 8 bases matching TRBD2. V trimming: 5 bases; J trimming: 5 bases; junction bases outside the gene matches: 4. This CDR3 contains 13 residues. Germline V gives CDR1 PRHDT, CDR2 FYEKMQ (reference sequence). The CDR3: CASSATSAETQYF. The CDR3, as DNA: TGTGCCAGCAGCGCGACTAGCGCGGAGACCCAGTACTTC.

The gene calls are TRBV5-6 and TRBJ1-5, with D perhaps TRBD1 (5 bases). The CDR3 runs to 15 residues. CDR1 SGHDT and CDR2 YYEEEE come from the germline V gene. V was trimmed by 3 bases and J by 0 bases, leaving 10 bases between them. CDR3 region: CASSWGTSSNQPQHF. CDR3 sequence (DNA): TGTGCCAGCAGCTGGGGGACTTCTAGCAATCAGCCCCAGCATTTT. The full variable domain, completed using reference TRBV5-6 and TRBJ1-5, is DAGVTQSPTHLIKTRGQQVTLRCSPKSGHDTVSWYQQALGQGPQFIFQYYEEEERQRGNFPDRFSGHQFPNYSSELNVNALLLGDSALYLCASSWGTSSNQPQHFGDGTRLSIL.

The V and J genes are TRBV18 and TRBJ1-1; TRBD1 matches at 9 bases. The junction had 9 bases not matched to a gene; V was cut back by 6 bases and J by 7 bases. CDR3 length: 14 amino acids. Per the germline V gene, CDR1 is KGHSH and CDR2 is LQKENI. CDR3 loop: CASSPGQGRFEAFF. The DNA of the CDR3 is TGTGCCAGCTCCCCTGGACAGGGGAGGTTTGAAGCTTTCTTT.

This clone was detected a few times. The chain links TRBV19 to TRBJ2-3; a weak D match, TRBD2 (5 bases). CDR1 is LNHDA, CDR2 SQIVND, per germline (reference sequence). The CDR3 covers 14 residues. V dropped 1 base and J dropped 4 bases, with 9 bases sitting between them. DNA of the CDR3: TGTGCCAGTAGTATAGGACCCGGGGCAGATACGCAGTATTTT. Translated: CASSIGPGADTQYF.

This chain uses TRBV18 with TRBJ2-1; 14 bases align to TRBD2. The CDR3 runs to 16 residues. V lost 6 bases and J lost 7; bases outside the gene matches: 8. Germline CDR1 and CDR2: KGHSH and LQKENI. Written as DNA, the CDR3 is TGTGCCAGCTCCCGACGTGGGACTAGCGGGAGTAATGAGCAGTTCTTC. It translates to CASSRRGTSGSNEQFF.